This passage covers 11 T cell receptor beta chains from one sample sequenced in a study of graft-versus-host responses after intestinal transplantation (dated by TCRdb to about 2021). Library prep was done by the immunoSEQ multiplex PCR assay. The clones in this table, taken by TCRdb from immuneACCESS, are in-frame only. Not every clone is retained; where verified, under half of the shortfall comes from an unresolved V gene, and the cause of the rest is unknown. For this sample there are about 70,000 clones; around 96% appear just once. Of the sample, approximately 0.5% falls within the top ten clones. Their target antigens are unknown. The time point label corresponds to: cells obtained before transplantation from donor or recipient. The sequences come from unstimulated CD8+ T cells sorted from spleen or lymph node cells, collected before intestinal transplant. The receptors were gathered from a human donor who received an intestinal transplant.

This chain uses TRBV9 with TRBJ2-3; D remains unclear. The V and J ends lost 4 bases and 2 bases respectively, with 5 bases between them. In germline, CDR1 is SGDLS, CDR2 YYNGEE. This CDR3 contains 12 residues. Here the CDR3 reads CASSPNTDTQYF. In DNA, the CDR3 is TGTGCCAGCAGCCCGAACACAGATACGCAGTATTTT. Full variable domain (remainder filled in from reference TRBV9 and TRBJ2-3): DSGVTQTPKHLITATGQRVTLRCSPRSGDLSVYWYQQSLDQGLQFLIQYYNGEERAKGNILERFSAQQFPDLHSELNLSSLELGDSALYFCASSPNTDTQYFGPGTRLTVL.

The chain uses TRBV27 and TRBJ1-2; D perhaps matches TRBD1 (5 bases). CDR3 length: 16 amino acids. Per the germline V gene, CDR1 is MNHEY and CDR2 is SMNVEV (reference sequence). Trimming stripped 2 bases from V and 5 bases from J, with 18 bases between. The CDR3 protein is CASSLIRRGPIYGYTF. In DNA, the CDR3 is TGTGCCAGCAGTTTAATCAGACGGGGACCCATTTATGGCTACACCTTC.

This clone was observed once. The rearrangement links TRBV7-7 to TRBJ2-1; 10 bases agree with TRBD2. V trimming: 5 bases; J trimming: 5 bases; junction bases outside the gene matches: 3. This CDR3 has 14 amino acids. In germline, CDR1 is SSHAT, CDR2 FNYEAQ (reference sequence). CDR3 DNA: TGTGCCAGCAGCCAAACTAGCGGGGACAATGAGCAGTTCTTC. Translation: CASSQTSGDNEQFF.

The chain links TRBV13 to TRBJ1-1; D unclear. Between the trimmed V and J ends, which lost 5 bases and 0 bases, there was a span of 10 bases. The V gene's germline CDR1 is PRHDT and CDR2 FYEKMQ (reference sequence). The CDR3 totals 14 residues. The CDR3 sequence: CASSPGLMNTEAFF. CDR3 DNA: TGTGCCAGCAGCCCCGGACTCATGAACACTGAAGCTTTCTTT.

The V and J genes are TRBV28 and TRBJ1-4; D perhaps matches TRBD1 (6 bases). In germline, CDR1 is MDHEN, CDR2 SYDVKM. The CDR3 is 14 residues long. The V and J ends lost 5 bases and 8 bases respectively, with 15 bases between them. As DNA, the CDR3 is TGTGCCAGCAGTCCACGACAGGCGCCGGAAAAACTGTTTTTT. Protein sequence: CASSPRQAPEKLFF.

This clone was seen once. The V and J genes are TRBV5-1 and TRBJ2-3, with a tentative D call TRBD1 (6 bases). The CDR3 consists of 13 residues. The germline CDR1 and CDR2 sequences are SGHRS and YFSETQ. V lost 2 bases and J lost 3, with 7 bases in between. This chain's CDR3 is CASSLRGTDTQYF. The CDR3 DNA is TGCGCCAGCAGCTTAAGGGGGACAGATACGCAGTATTTT.

This chain uses TRBV27 with TRBJ2-2; 13 nucleotides agree with TRBD2. The junction had 11 bases not matched to a gene; V was cut back by 5 bases and J by 5 bases. CDR3 length: 18 residues. The germline V gene encodes CDR1 MNHEY and CDR2 SMNVEV (reference sequence). CDR3 in amino acids: CASSPRRTSGSSTGELFF. CDR3 DNA: TGTGCCAGCAGTCCCCGACGGACTAGCGGGAGTAGTACCGGGGAGCTGTTTTTT.

The chain links TRBV27 to TRBJ2-5, with 7 bases that match TRBD1. The CDR3 is 14 residues long. Germline CDR1 reads MNHEY; CDR2 reads SMNVEV (reference sequence). V trimming: 4 bases; J trimming: 5 bases; junction bases outside the gene matches: 7. CDR3 residues: CASSSGQVGETQYF. DNA of the CDR3: TGTGCCAGCAGTTCAGGACAGGTTGGTGAGACCCAGTACTTC.

The V call is TRBV28, the J call TRBJ1-5; 7 bases match TRBD1. CDR3 length equals 14 residues. V shed 5 bases, J shed 7 bases, and the junction held 8 bases outside the gene matches. Germline V gene sequence: CDR1 MDHEN, CDR2 SYDVKM. The DNA for the CDR3 is TGTGCCAGCAGTCAGACAGGGAAGGTGCAGCCCCAGCATTTT. Its protein is CASSQTGKVQPQHF.

V is TRBV7-9 and J is TRBJ1-4; D is ambiguous. Germline V CDR1 and CDR2: SEHNR, FQNEAQ (reference sequence). The CDR3 spans 15 residues. With 5 bases removed from V and 0 bases from J, the gap between germline ends came to 10 bases. The CDR3 spells CASSETEATNEKLFF. Here the CDR3 DNA reads TGTGCCAGCAGCGAAACGGAGGCAACTAATGAAAAACTGTTTTTT.

The V gene is TRBV28, the J gene TRBJ2-1; 12 nucleotides match TRBD2. V trimming: 5 bases; J trimming: 6 bases; junction bases outside the gene matches: 2. CDR1 is MDHEN and CDR2 is SYDVKM in the germline V gene. The length of the CDR3 is 14 residues. In nucleotides, the CDR3 is TGTGCCAGCAGTATGACTAGCGGGAGCAATGAGCAGTTCTTC. Residues: CASSMTSGSNEQFF.